These 21 T cell receptor beta chains were all obtained from the same sample, sequenced in a study of OX40 agonist ivuxolimab in advanced cancers. Sequencing was performed with immunoSEQ multiplex PCR; in TCRdb, only in-frame clones are kept and a portion is missing. The sample records tens of thousands of clones, approximately 90% being singletons. The sequenced sample was CD4+ or CD8+ T cells sorted from blood, obtained in a trial of the OX40 agonist ivuxolimab. These receptors all come from an adult with an advanced solid tumor such as melanoma, head and neck, liver or kidney cancer.

This rearrangement joins TRBV11-1 to TRBJ2-2; D is undetermined. The CDR3 loop spans 13 amino acids. Germline CDR1 reads SGHAT; CDR2 reads FQDESV (reference sequence). The ends were cut back, 10 bases at V and 3 bases at J, with 12 bases in the middle. CDR3 in DNA: TGTGCCACCTGGGGTTCCCACACCGGGGAGCTGTTTTTT. Its translation is CATWGSHTGELFF.

J is TRBJ2-7 and V is TRBV10-3; D is unresolved. Germline V gene sequence: CDR1 ENHRY, CDR2 SYGVKD. This CDR3 contains 13 residues. The V end was cut by 0 bases, the J end by 1 base, with 4 bases between. The CDR3 sequence: CAISESPSYEQYV. The CDR3 coding sequence is TGTGCCATCAGTGAGTCCCCTTCCTACGAGCAGTACGTC.

The chain uses TRBV18 and TRBJ1-1; D is perhaps TRBD1 (5 bases). V shed 5 bases and J shed 4 bases, with 20 bases lying between them. There are 16 residues in the CDR3. The germline V gene has CDR1 KGHSH and CDR2 LQKENI. The CDR3 region has the DNA TGTGCCAGCTCAGCCTGGGGGTTATTTGGGGGCACTGAAGCTTTCTTT. Its protein is CASSAWGLFGGTEAFF.

The rearrangement joins TRBV4-1 to TRBJ2-2, with 8 bases matching TRBD2. V dropped 0 bases and J dropped 1; count of bases not matched to a gene: 7. Looked up from germline, CDR1 is MGHRA and CDR2 is YSYEKL. The CDR3 contains 18 residues. The CDR3 region has the DNA TGCGCCAGCAGCCAAGAGGAGCCAGCGGGAGAGAACACCGGGGAGCTGTTTTTT. Its translation is CASSQEEPAGENTGELFF.

V gene TRBV21-1 combines with J gene TRBJ2-7; no DNA check was done on the table's D call, TRBD2. TRBV21-1 is a pseudogene. This CDR3 has 21 residues. The CDR3 here is CASSNGQDRPIRLAGALEQYF. The CDR3 DNA follows: TGTGCCAGCAGCAATGGACAGGACCGGCCGATACGACTAGCGGGAGCGCTCGAGCAGTACTTC.

This clone was seen only once. This chain uses TRBV27 with TRBJ2-5, with D perhaps assigned TRBD1 or TRBD2 (5 bases each). Germline CDR1 is MNHEY and CDR2 is SMNVEV (reference sequence). The CDR3 spans 14 residues. Between the trimmed V and J ends, which lost 5 bases and 4 bases, there was a span of 14 bases. Here the CDR3 reads CASSVTPGRETQYF. The CDR3 coding sequence is TGTGCCAGCAGTGTAACACCGGGACGAGAGACCCAGTACTTC.

The rearrangement links TRBV15 to TRBJ1-1; possibly TRBD1 for D (6 bases). CDR1 LNHNV and CDR2 YYDKDF come from the germline V gene (reference sequence). Trimming stripped 0 bases from V and 5 bases from J, with 13 bases between. The CDR3 runs to 15 residues. The CDR3 bases are TGTGCCACCAGCAGAGATAGAGGACAGCTAACTGAAGCTTTCTTT. It translates to CATSRDRGQLTEAFF.

This clone was observed once. The chain carries TRBV7-9 and TRBJ2-7, with D possibly being TRBD2 (6 bases). Trimming removed 0 bases from V and 4 bases from J, with 16 bases in between. Germline assignment: CDR1 SEHNR and CDR2 FQNEAQ (reference sequence). The CDR3 loop spans 16 amino acids. In nucleotides, the CDR3 is TGTGCCAGCAGCTTAGCCCGGGACGGGAGTCCGTACGAGCAGTACTTC. Amino acids: CASSLARDGSPYEQYF.

The V and J genes are TRBV7-9 and TRBJ2-7, with 10 bases matching TRBD1. The CDR3 spans 14 residues. After removal of 4 bases from V and 6 bases from J, the junction contained 6 bases not matched to a gene. Germline CDR1 SEHNR, CDR2 FQNEAQ (reference sequence). The chain's CDR3 is CASSSGQGPREQYF. CDR3 DNA: TGTGCCAGCAGCTCGGGACAGGGGCCTCGCGAGCAGTACTTC.

This clone was seen just once. The V gene is TRBV9, the J gene TRBJ1-4, with 9 bases identical to TRBD1. The CDR3 is 19 residues long. Germline V gene data show CDR1 as SGDLS and CDR2 as YYNGEE. With V trimmed by 3 bases and J by 0 bases, 12 bases remained unmatched. CDR3 in DNA: TGTGCCAGCAGCGCTCAGACAGGGGGAGTCCCTTCAACTAATGAAAAACTGTTTTTT. It translates to CASSAQTGGVPSTNEKLFF.

This chain connects TRBV9 to TRBJ2-1; 9 bases align to TRBD2. Germline-derived CDR1 and CDR2 are SGDLS and YYNGEE. The length of the CDR3 is 22 residues. V shed 0 bases and J 0 bases; nucleotides not matched to a gene: 19. The CDR3 bases are TGTGCCAGCAGCGTAGGGATCCGCGGGGAGCGGGGGGCCTCCAGCTCCTACAATGAGCAGTTCTTC. Translated: CASSVGIRGERGASSSYNEQFF.

The chain uses TRBV19 and TRBJ2-1; 7 nucleotides line up with TRBD2. Germline V lookup: CDR1 LNHDA, CDR2 SQIVND (reference sequence). Trimming cost V 5 bases and J 5 bases; bases outside gene matches: 6. The CDR3 covers 14 residues. The CDR3 DNA follows: TGTGCCAGTAGTCCCGGACTAGGGAACAATGAGCAGTTCTTC. Its protein product is CASSPGLGNNEQFF.

The rearrangement joins TRBV19 to TRBJ1-5; D is perhaps TRBD1 (5 bases). Trimming cost V 0 bases and J 6 bases, with 9 bases left between them. CDR3 size: 14 residues. Looked up from germline, CDR1 is LNHDA and CDR2 is SQIVND (reference sequence). CDR3 in DNA: TGTGCCAGTAGTATAGACCCAGGGTTTCAGCCCCAGCATTTT. This codes for CASSIDPGFQPQHF.

This chain uses TRBV9 with TRBJ2-3; 14 positions match TRBD2. V dropped 7 bases and J dropped 5; count of bases not matched to a gene: 6. The V gene's germline CDR1 is SGDLS and CDR2 YYNGEE. This CDR3 contains 15 residues. The CDR3 sequence is CASGGLAGVGDTQYF. CDR3 DNA sequence: TGTGCCAGCGGGGGACTAGCGGGAGTCGGAGATACGCAGTATTTT.

J is TRBJ1-2 and V is TRBV7-3; D is ambiguous. Germline assignment: CDR1 SGHTA and CDR2 FQGTGA. V gave up 5 bases and J gave up 7 bases, with 11 bases separating them. The CDR3 runs to 12 residues. This CDR3 is CASSQSSGGYTF. CDR3 sequence (DNA): TGTGCCAGCAGCCAGAGTAGTGGTGGCTACACCTTC.

This clone was observed a single time. The chain has TRBV27 and TRBJ1-1; D unclear. Deletions cut 5 bases from V and 5 bases from J, with 9 bases between. The CDR3 has 12 amino acids. Per germline, CDR1 MNHEY and CDR2 SMNVEV (reference sequence). This chain's CDR3 is CASSKTGTEAFF. In DNA form, the CDR3 reads TGTGCCAGCAGTAAAACTGGAACTGAAGCTTTCTTT.

The genes are TRBV29-1 and TRBJ2-7; either TRBD1 or TRBD2 may fit D (6 bases each). This CDR3 is 14 amino acids long. Per germline, CDR1 SQVTM and CDR2 ANQGSEA. Deletions cut 2 bases from V and 2 bases from J, with 13 bases between. The CDR3: CSVEPQGRPYEQYF. The CDR3 DNA follows: TGCAGCGTTGAACCGCAGGGGAGGCCCTACGAGCAGTACTTC.

V gene TRBV4-1 combines with J gene TRBJ2-7; no clear D gene. This CDR3 spans 15 amino acids. CDR1 MGHRA and CDR2 YSYEKL come from the germline V gene. V dropped 2 bases and J dropped 3 bases, with 14 bases sitting between them. As DNA, the CDR3 is TGCGCCAGCAGCCAAATGAGGCTGACCCTCTACGAGCAGTACTTC. Its translation: CASSQMRLTLYEQYF.

This rearrangement joins TRBV29-1 to TRBJ2-3; D not resolved. The germline V gene has CDR1 SQVTM and CDR2 ANQGSEA. CDR3 length: 14 residues. Trimming took 3 bases from V and 4 from J, leaving 14 bases between them. This CDR3 reads CSVEVREVADTQYF. The CDR3, as DNA: TGCAGCGTTGAGGTTAGAGAGGTTGCAGATACGCAGTATTTT.

This sequence joins TRBV9 and TRBJ1-6; a possible D gene is TRBD1 (5 bases). Germline-derived CDR1 and CDR2 are SGDLS and YYNGEE. The CDR3 is made up of 15 amino acids. V lost 3 bases to trimming and J lost 5 bases, with 12 bases between them. CDR3 residues: CASSAGLLDNSPLHF. The CDR3 region has the DNA TGTGCCAGCAGCGCGGGGCTTTTGGATAATTCACCCCTCCACTTT.

This clone was recorded a few times. V usage is TRBV7-9 and J usage is TRBJ1-1; D gene ambiguous. The V gene lost 1 base and the J gene lost 2 bases, with 5 bases spanning the gap. CDR3 length: 13 amino acids. CDR1 and CDR2 from the germline V gene are SEHNR and FQNEAQ (reference sequence). CDR3: CASSLDSNTEAFF. CDR3 in DNA: TGTGCCAGCAGCTTAGACAGCAACACTGAAGCTTTCTTT. Using reference TRBV7-9 and TRBJ1-1 for the parts outside the CDR3, the full variable domain is DTGVSQNPRHKITKRGQNVTFRCDPISEHNRLYWYRQTLGQGPEFLTYFQNEAQLEKSRLLSDRFSAERPKGSFSTLEIQRTEQGDSAMYLCASSLDSNTEAFFGQGTRLTVV.